The 29 T cell receptor beta chains below were found in one sample sequenced in a study of T cell changes during pregnancy in multiple sclerosis. Generated by immunoSEQ multiplex PCR, the TCRdb table keeps only in-frame clones and is missing some. The sample shows tens of thousands of clones, roughly 92% of them seen only once. The sample was peripheral blood. These receptors originate from a female donor with multiple sclerosis, enrolled in a pregnancy study.

The chain combines TRBV7-9 with TRBJ2-3; D call uncertain. Germline CDR1 and CDR2: SEHNR and FQNEAQ (reference sequence). V lost 3 bases to trimming and J lost 0 bases, with 4 bases between them. CDR3 length equals 13 residues. CDR3 sequence: CASSFSSTDTQYF. In nucleotides, the CDR3 is TGTGCCAGCAGCTTTTCCAGCACAGATACGCAGTATTTT.

The chain links TRBV28 to TRBJ2-3; 9 nucleotides match TRBD2. The CDR3 runs 17 residues. With V trimmed by 6 bases and J by 4 bases, 14 bases remained unmatched. Germline V lookup: CDR1 MDHEN, CDR2 SYDVKM. In nucleotides, the CDR3 is TGTGCCAGCAGCCACCGATCTAGCGGGGTGGGGTCAGATACGCAGTATTTT. It codes for CASSHRSSGVGSDTQYF.

This clone was recorded once. This chain joins TRBV5-4 and TRBJ2-1; tentative D call: TRBD2 (6 bases). Germline values: CDR1 SGHNT, CDR2 YYREEE (reference sequence). The CDR3 runs to 14 residues. V lost 4 bases to trimming and J lost 3 bases, with 11 bases between them. The CDR3 protein is CASSRMRDYNEQFF. The CDR3 DNA follows: TGTGCCAGCAGCCGTATGCGGGACTACAATGAGCAGTTCTTC.

This clone was seen only once. The chain joins TRBV28 to TRBJ1-1, with 8 positions matching TRBD1. The junction had 6 bases not matched to a gene; V was cut back by 5 bases and J by 4 bases. The germline gives CDR1 MDHEN, CDR2 SYDVKM. The CDR3 sequence is 14 residues long. The CDR3 DNA reads as TGTGCCAGCAGTCTCCAGGGGGCGCGCACTGAAGCTTTCTTT. It codes for CASSLQGARTEAFF.

This clone has only one observation. V and J are TRBV30 and TRBJ2-1; 9 positions agree with TRBD1. The CDR3 has 13 amino acids. Germline V lookup: CDR1 GTSNPN, CDR2 SVGIG (reference sequence). Losses at the gene ends were 8 bases for V and 5 bases for J; bases not matched to a gene: 7. CDR3 sequence reads: CAIGQGTHNEQFF. DNA for the CDR3: TGTGCCATCGGACAGGGGACCCACAATGAGCAGTTCTTC.

This clone showed up just once. The chain combines TRBV13 with TRBJ2-4; 7 bases line up with TRBD1. The germline CDR1 and CDR2 sequences are PRHDT and FYEKMQ (reference sequence). The CDR3 covers 14 residues. V lost 2 bases, J lost 4 bases, and 2 bases stayed unmatched. The CDR3 is CASSLRDSKNIQYF. The CDR3 DNA reads as TGTGCCAGCAGCTTAAGGGACAGTAAAAACATTCAGTACTTC.

The V call is TRBV30, the J call TRBJ2-6; D uncertain. The germline CDR1 and CDR2 sequences are GTSNPN and SVGIG (reference sequence). V was shortened by 3 bases and J by 2 bases, with 8 bases between the two germline ends. The CDR3 runs 14 residues. CDR3: CAWRDVTGANVLTF. CDR3 nucleotides: TGTGCCTGGAGAGATGTGACTGGGGCCAACGTCCTGACTTTC.

The chain joins TRBV6-5 to TRBJ2-1, with 7 nucleotides matching TRBD2. After removal of 6 bases from V and 8 bases from J, the junction contained 4 bases not matched to a gene. The germline gives CDR1 MNHEY, CDR2 SVGAGI. CDR3 length: 12 amino acids. CDR3 sequence: CASRSLAYEQFF. CDR3 DNA: TGTGCCAGCAGGTCACTAGCGTATGAGCAGTTCTTC.

This chain connects TRBV7-9 to TRBJ1-3; D possibly corresponds to TRBD1 (6 bases). The CDR3 has 15 amino acids. Germline V gives CDR1 SEHNR, CDR2 FQNEAQ (reference sequence). Deletions cut 5 bases from V and 4 bases from J, with 15 bases between. CDR3 region: CASSPGTLQGNTIYF. CDR3 sequence (DNA): TGTGCCAGCAGCCCCGGGACACTACAAGGAAACACCATATATTTT.

V gene TRBV7-9 combines with J gene TRBJ2-7; D is perhaps TRBD2 (6 bases). V lost 3 bases, J lost 5 bases, and 14 bases lay in between. CDR3 length: 14 residues. Germline CDR1 and CDR2: SEHNR and FQNEAQ (reference sequence). The CDR3 DNA sequence: TGTGCCAGCAGCTTGACTAGTCTGTACCACGAGCAGTACTTC. It specifies CASSLTSLYHEQYF.

V usage is TRBV7-7 and J usage is TRBJ2-5, with TRBD2 as a possible D gene (6 bases). V was trimmed by 2 bases and J by 4 bases, leaving 11 bases between them. CDR3 length: 14 amino acids. Germline V gene data show CDR1 as SSHAT and CDR2 as FNYEAQ (reference sequence). This chain's CDR3 is CASSLTSFIETQYF. Written as DNA, the CDR3 is TGTGCCAGCAGCTTAACTAGCTTCATAGAGACCCAGTACTTC. The variable domain in full, completed from reference TRBV7-7 and TRBJ2-5, reads GAGVSQSPRYKVTKRGQDVTLRCDPISSHATLYWYQQALGQGPEFLTYFNYEAQPDKSGLPSDRFSAERPEGSISTLTIQRTEQRDSAMYRCASSLTSFIETQYFGPGTRLLVL.

J is TRBJ2-7 and V is TRBV7-9; D is possibly TRBD2 (7 bases). Trimming removed 4 bases at V and 5 bases at J, with 18 bases between. This CDR3 has 15 amino acids. Per the germline V gene, CDR1 is SEHNR and CDR2 is FQNEAQ (reference sequence). The CDR3 coding sequence is TGTGCCAGCAGCTCCCCAGGGAGGGGGGCCGACGAGCAGTACTTC. It encodes CASSSPGRGADEQYF.

J is TRBJ2-5 and V is TRBV10-1; D might be TRBD1 (6 bases). The V gene's germline CDR1 is WNHNN and CDR2 SYGVQD (reference sequence). V was shortened by 2 bases and J by 7 bases, with 11 bases between the two germline ends. The CDR3 extends over 13 amino acids. The CDR3 nucleotides are TGCGCCAGCAGTGAGCGGTTAGGGGGGACCCAGTACTTC. Amino acid sequence: CASSERLGGTQYF.

The chain has TRBV19 and TRBJ2-5; no reliable D call. Trimming cost V 3 bases and J 4 bases, with 12 bases left between them. This CDR3 is built from 14 residues. CDR1 LNHDA and CDR2 SQIVND come from the germline V gene (reference sequence). The CDR3 here is CASSIGSPPETQYF. CDR3 bases: TGTGCCAGTAGTATCGGCAGCCCCCCAGAGACCCAGTACTTC.

This rearrangement joins TRBV6-1 to TRBJ1-3; D uncertain. V was pared by 3 bases and J by 2 bases, with 14 bases between. Germline CDR1 MNHNS, CDR2 SASEGT. The CDR3 sequence is 16 residues long. The CDR3 loop is CASSELRRIAGNTIYF. CDR3 DNA: TGTGCCAGCAGTGAGTTGAGGAGGATAGCTGGAAACACCATATATTTT.

The chain uses TRBV9 and TRBJ1-2; D ambiguous. From germline, CDR1 is SGDLS and CDR2 YYNGEE. The CDR3 runs to 16 residues. V shed 0 bases and J shed 0 bases, with 12 bases lying between them. CDR3 nucleotide sequence: TGTGCCAGCAGCGTAGGAGTAGCAAGAGCTAACTATGGCTACACCTTC. Its translation: CASSVGVARANYGYTF.

The sample holds a few counts of this clone. V gene TRBV6-6 combines with J gene TRBJ2-1; 7 bases line up with TRBD1. Germline V gives CDR1 MNHNY, CDR2 SVGAGI (reference sequence). Trimming cost V 4 bases and J 8 bases; bases outside gene matches: 8. This CDR3 is 14 amino acids long. CDR3 in amino acids: CASSFSTGTHEQFF. CDR3 coding DNA: TGTGCCAGCAGTTTCTCGACAGGGACCCATGAGCAGTTCTTC.

This rearrangement joins TRBV25-1 to TRBJ2-1; D is ambiguous. V was clipped by 1 base and J by 2 bases, with 12 bases between them. Germline CDR1 and CDR2: MGHDK and SYGVNS. There are 16 residues in the CDR3. CDR3 nucleotide sequence: TGTGCCAGCAGTGAATTGACCCCTAAAACCTACAATGAGCAGTTCTTC. The encoded protein is CASSELTPKTYNEQFF.

This chain links TRBV4-2 with TRBJ1-2; TRBD1 matches 7 bases. Germline CDR1 reads LGHNA; CDR2 reads YNFKEQ. The CDR3 runs 13 residues. J was trimmed by 4 bases and V by 5 bases; bases with no gene match: 4. CDR3 region: CASSSGQSYGYTF. The CDR3 coding sequence is TGTGCCAGCAGCTCGGGACAGAGCTATGGCTACACCTTC.

This chain uses TRBV9 with TRBJ2-1; 13 bases align to TRBD2. With V trimmed by 4 bases and J by 5 bases, 6 bases remained unmatched. Germline V CDR1 and CDR2: SGDLS, YYNGEE. This CDR3 has 16 residues. CDR3 residues: CASSSTGTSGDNEQFF. In DNA form, the CDR3 reads TGTGCCAGCAGCTCCACAGGGACTAGCGGGGACAATGAGCAGTTCTTC.

This clone came up a few times. The V gene is TRBV27, the J gene TRBJ2-2; TRBD2 matches 7 bases. Germline V gene sequence: CDR1 MNHEY, CDR2 SMNVEV (reference sequence). The J segment lost 5 bases and the V segment lost 6 bases, leaving 6 bases of the junction unmatched. CDR3 length: 14 residues. DNA for the CDR3: TGTGCCAGCAGCGGGGGGATGGGTACCGGGGAGCTGTTTTTT. Amino acids: CASSGGMGTGELFF.

The J gene is TRBJ1-4, the V gene TRBV29-1; D call uncertain. Trimming pared 6 bases from V and 6 bases from J, leaving 20 bases between. Looked up from germline, CDR1 is SQVTM and CDR2 is ANQGSEA. The CDR3 has 15 amino acids. The CDR3 DNA sequence: TGCAGCGTGGTTGAAGGTCCTCCTCGGGATGAAAAACTGTTTTTT. Protein sequence: CSVVEGPPRDEKLFF.

The chain recombines TRBV28 with TRBJ2-7, with a tentative D call TRBD1 (5 bases). This CDR3 has 12 residues. Trimming removed 1 base from V and 6 bases from J, with 7 bases in between. CDR1 and CDR2 (germline): MDHEN, SYDVKM. In DNA, the CDR3 is TGTGCCAGCAGTTTATTAGGGGCCGAGCAGTACTTC. Protein sequence: CASSLLGAEQYF.

V and J are TRBV25-1 and TRBJ2-3; 7 nucleotides align to TRBD2. Trimming removed 4 bases from V and 5 bases from J; junction bases left unmatched: 9. Germline CDR1 and CDR2: MGHDK and SYGVNS. The CDR3 consists of 15 residues. The CDR3 DNA sequence: TGTGCCAGCAGTGTTAGCGGGCCTAGGGGAGATACGCAGTATTTT. It yields the protein CASSVSGPRGDTQYF.

CDR3 residues: CASSLLPPSPAIYNEQFF. The CDR3 DNA reads as TGTGCCAGCAGTTTATTGCCCCCGAGTCCGGCAATCTACAATGAGCAGTTCTTC. This chain joins TRBV27 and TRBJ2-1; D is undetermined. V was trimmed by 1 base and J by 3 bases, leaving 19 bases between them. Germline lookup yields CDR1 MNHEY and CDR2 SMNVEV (reference sequence). CDR3 length: 18 amino acids.

The CDR3 DNA reads as TGTGCCAGTAGTTATGACAGTGAGGCCGTGAATACTTATAGCAATCAGCCCCAGCATTTT. It is translated as CASSYDSEAVNTYSNQPQHF. The rearrangement joins TRBV19 to TRBJ1-5; weak D call: TRBD1 (5 bases). The germline V and J ends were trimmed by 5 bases and 0 bases, with 26 bases remaining between them. The V gene's germline CDR1 is LNHDA and CDR2 SQIVND (reference sequence). This CDR3 has 20 residues.

The chain has TRBV6-1 and TRBJ1-1; D gene uncertain. CDR1 is MNHNS, CDR2 SASEGT, per germline. The CDR3 runs to 12 residues. V was shortened by 3 bases and J by 5 bases, with 7 bases between the two germline ends. CDR3 sequence reads: CASSELRTEAFF. CDR3 coding DNA: TGTGCCAGCAGTGAGCTAAGGACTGAAGCTTTCTTT.

A single count supports this clone. The chain is built from TRBV21-1 and TRBJ2-1; no check of the table's D call, TRBD2, against the DNA was made. TRBV21-1 is marked as a pseudogene. The CDR3 is made up of 14 amino acids. The DNA of the CDR3 is TGTGCCAGCAGCAAAGGGACTAGCGGGAATGAGCAGTTCTTC. Translation: CASSKGTSGNEQFF.

This clone was observed a few times. The chain uses TRBV7-9 and TRBJ1-1; 11 positions agree with TRBD1. Germline values: CDR1 SEHNR, CDR2 FQNEAQ (reference sequence). The CDR3 runs 16 residues. With 4 bases clipped from V and 4 bases from J, the junction kept 8 bases outside the gene matches. Here the CDR3 reads CASSYPTGTGGTEAFF. CDR3 DNA sequence: TGTGCCAGCAGCTACCCTACCGGGACAGGGGGCACTGAAGCTTTCTTT.